The clone carrying this TCR beta chain is a singleton in its sample. Antigen specificity is unknown. These data come from a study of cytomegalovirus exposure and HLA in healthy donors. Study-wide results and limits: A subsequent analysis found that TCR clusters from the first cohort also tended to co-occur in the 120 or so validation repertoires, with under 95% of cluster scores above 0. Researchers catalogued approximately 170 TCR beta chains as cytomegalovirus-associated.

The germline gives CDR1 SGHNT, CDR2 YYREEE (reference sequence). V was shortened by 3 bases and J by 12 bases, with 15 bases between the two germline ends. The CDR3 is 13 amino acids. The table came from immunoSEQ multiplex PCR; TCRdb's copy has only in-frame clones and leaves some out. The sample lists 150,000 to 180,000 clones, 75% to 90% occurring once. The sequenced sample was PBMCs. The sequence derives from a young man in good health and CMV-seropositive. This rearrangement joins TRBV5-4 to TRBJ1-4; maybe TRBD1 (6 bases). CDR3 region: CASSWGAGDELFF. In nucleotides, the CDR3 is TGTGCCAGCAGCTGGGGCGCAGGGGATGAACTGTTTTTT. Complete variable domain (other parts from reference TRBV5-4 and TRBJ1-4): ETGVTQSPTHLIKTRGQQVTLRCSSQSGHNTVSWYQQALGQGPQFIFQYYREEENGRGNFPPRFSGLQFPNYSSELNVNALELDDSALYLCASSWGAGDELFFGSGTQLSVL.